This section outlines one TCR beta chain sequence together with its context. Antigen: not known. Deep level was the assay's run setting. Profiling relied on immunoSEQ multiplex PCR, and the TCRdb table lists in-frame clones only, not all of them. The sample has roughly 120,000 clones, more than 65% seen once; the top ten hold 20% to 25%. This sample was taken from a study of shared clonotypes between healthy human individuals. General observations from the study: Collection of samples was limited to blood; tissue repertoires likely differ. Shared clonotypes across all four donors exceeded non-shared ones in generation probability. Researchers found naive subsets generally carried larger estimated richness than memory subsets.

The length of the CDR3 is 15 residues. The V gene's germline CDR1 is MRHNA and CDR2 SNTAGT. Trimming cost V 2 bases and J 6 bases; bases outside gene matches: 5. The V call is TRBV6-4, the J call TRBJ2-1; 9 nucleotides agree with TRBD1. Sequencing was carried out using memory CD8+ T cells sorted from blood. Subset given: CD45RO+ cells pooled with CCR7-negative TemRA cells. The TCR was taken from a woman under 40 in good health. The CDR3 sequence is CASSDMDRGGNEQFF. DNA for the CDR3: TGTGCCAGCAGTGACATGGACAGGGGTGGCAATGAGCAGTTCTTC.